These 24 T cell receptor beta chains were sequenced from one sample in a study of T cells in localized non-small cell lung cancer. Produced via immunoSEQ multiplex PCR; TCRdb's table is partial and in-frame only. Among about 1,800 clones listed, 32% were seen once. The source material was lung tumor tissue, sampled before any cancer treatment. All receptors derive from a female donor older than 55 with stage I squamous cell lung carcinoma.

This clone came up a few times. The rearrangement links TRBV19 to TRBJ1-2; D gene uncertain. The germline gives CDR1 LNHDA, CDR2 SQIVND (reference sequence). V was trimmed by 3 bases and J by 1 base, leaving 6 bases between them. The CDR3 runs to 13 residues. The CDR3 protein is CASSMMGNYGYTF. For the CDR3, the DNA is TGTGCCAGTAGTATGATGGGTAACTATGGCTACACCTTC.

This chain joins TRBV11-3 and TRBJ2-1; the D is unclear. Looked up from germline, CDR1 is SGHNT and CDR2 is YENEEA. This CDR3 has 14 amino acids. V dropped 2 bases and J dropped 6 bases, with 11 bases sitting between them. The CDR3 sequence is CASSLKGRPNEQFF. The CDR3 region has the DNA TGTGCCAGCAGCTTAAAAGGGCGTCCCAATGAGCAGTTCTTC.

The gene calls are TRBV28 and TRBJ2-7, with D unclear. This CDR3 has 12 residues. V was clipped by 2 bases and J by 6 bases, with 8 bases between them. Germline CDR1 and CDR2: MDHEN and SYDVKM. In nucleotides, the CDR3 is TGTGCCAGCAGTTTAACTCGGGCCGAGCAGTACTTC. This translates into CASSLTRAEQYF.

This clone has just a few counts. The rearrangement links TRBV19 to TRBJ2-3; D not resolved. V lost 4 bases and J 2 bases, leaving 10 bases between the germline ends. The CDR3 consists of 14 residues. In germline, CDR1 is LNHDA, CDR2 SQIVND (reference sequence). CDR3 nucleotides: TGTGCCAGTAGTACCCTCTCAGCCACAGATACGCAGTATTTT. Amino acids: CASSTLSATDTQYF.

This clone was seen more than once but under ten times. This chain uses TRBV19 with TRBJ1-1; TRBD1 aligns across 7 bases. The CDR3 has 14 amino acids. J lost 1 base, V lost 5 bases, and 4 bases had no gene match. Per the germline V gene, CDR1 is LNHDA and CDR2 is SQIVND (reference sequence). The CDR3 loop is CASSWDSSNTEAFF. In DNA form, the CDR3 reads TGTGCCAGTAGTTGGGACAGTTCGAACACTGAAGCTTTCTTT.

CDR3 protein: CASSQDGQVSSYTF. The CDR3 region has the DNA TGTGCCAGCAGCCAAGATGGGCAGGTAAGTAGCTACACCTTC. The chain joins TRBV14 to TRBJ1-2, with D uncertain. Trimming pared 0 bases from V and 9 bases from J, leaving 14 bases between. The CDR3 spans 14 residues. Germline values: CDR1 SGHDN, CDR2 FVKESK.

Points on this clone: Additional DNA sequences in this sample encode the identical CDR3. V is TRBV19 and J is TRBJ1-2; D may be TRBD1 (5 bases). The germline CDR1 and CDR2 sequences are LNHDA and SQIVND (reference sequence). This CDR3 is built from 13 residues. Trimming left V 4 bases short and J 4 bases short, with 10 bases between. The CDR3 sequence: CASSRTGTYGYTF. The CDR3 coding sequence is TGTGCCAGTAGTAGAACAGGTACCTATGGCTACACCTTC.

This clone was detected only a few times. The V call is TRBV5-1, the J call TRBJ1-1, with D perhaps TRBD1 (5 bases). Germline lookup yields CDR1 SGHRS and CDR2 YFSETQ. V lost 6 bases and J 0 bases, leaving 15 bases between the germline ends. The CDR3 totals 15 residues. The CDR3 coding sequence is TGCGCCAGCACCCTGCTCCCAGGGATGAACACTGAAGCTTTCTTT. This translates into CASTLLPGMNTEAFF.

The chain couples TRBV28 to TRBJ2-2; TRBD1 matches at 7 bases. Germline values: CDR1 MDHEN, CDR2 SYDVKM. This CDR3 region has 15 residues. J gave up 7 bases and V 3 bases, and 8 bases lay outside the gene matches. CDR3 amino acids: CASSFARGKGGELFF. CDR3 DNA: TGTGCCAGCAGTTTCGCCAGGGGGAAGGGCGGGGAGCTGTTTTTT. The variable domain in full, completed from reference TRBV28 and TRBJ2-2, reads DVKVTQSSRYLVKRTGEKVFLECVQDMDHENMFWYRQDPGLGLRLIYFSYDVKMKEKGDIPEGYSVSREKKERFSLILESASTNQTSMYLCASSFARGKGGELFFGEGSRLTVL.

This chain joins TRBV12-1 and TRBJ1-2; the table's D call, TRBD1, has no DNA check behind it. TRBV12-1 is a documented pseudogene. This CDR3 contains 15 residues. CDR3 region: CASSATQVSNYGYTF. CDR3 nucleotides: TGTGCCAGCAGCGCGACACAGGTTTCTAACTATGGCTACACCTTC.

The chain's CDR3 is CASRRQRNTIYF. For the CDR3, the DNA is TGTGCCAGCAGGCGACAGAGAAACACCATATATTTT. J is TRBJ1-3 and V is TRBV6-8; the D gene is possibly TRBD1 (5 bases). Germline CDR1 is MNHGY and CDR2 is SAAAGT. This CDR3 is built from 12 residues. V shed 6 bases and J shed 5 bases, with 8 bases lying between them.

The sample holds a few counts of this clone. This sequence joins TRBV7-6 and TRBJ2-2; TRBD2 agrees at 7 bases. Per the germline V gene, CDR1 is SGHVS and CDR2 is FNYEAQ. J gave up 4 bases and V 5 bases, and 7 bases lay outside the gene matches. The CDR3 is 15 amino acids. This CDR3 reads CASSPRGDGTGELFF. In nucleotides, the CDR3 is TGTGCCAGCAGCCCCCGGGGGGATGGCACCGGGGAGCTGTTTTTT. Together with reference TRBV7-6 and TRBJ2-2, the CDR3 gives the full variable domain: GAGVSQSPRYKVTKRGQDVALRCDPISGHVSLYWYRQALGQGPEFLTYFNYEAQQDKSGLPNDRFSAERPEGSISTLTIQRTEQRDSAMYRCASSPRGDGTGELFFGEGSRLTVL.

This clone was observed a few times. The rearrangement joins TRBV11-3 to TRBJ2-7, with 14 bases identical to TRBD2. The CDR3 consists of 16 residues. V trimming: 5 bases; J trimming: 0 bases; junction bases outside the gene matches: 3. Germline V gene sequence: CDR1 SGHNT, CDR2 YENEEA. The CDR3 loop is CASSRLAGGSSYEQYF. CDR3 nucleotide sequence: TGTGCCAGCAGCCGACTAGCGGGGGGGAGCTCCTACGAGCAGTACTTC.

The chain joins TRBV6-8 to TRBJ1-3; D unclear. Germline lookup yields CDR1 MNHGY and CDR2 SAAAGT. The CDR3 sequence is 15 residues long. The V gene lost 0 bases and the J gene lost 0 bases, with 6 bases spanning the gap. CDR3 in DNA: TGTGCCAGCAGTTACTCTATTAGCTCTGGAAACACCATATATTTT. This gives the protein CASSYSISSGNTIYF.

This clone was seen a handful of times. This rearrangement joins TRBV11-3 to TRBJ2-3; 8 positions agree with TRBD2. Germline values: CDR1 SGHNT, CDR2 YENEEA. Unmatched junction bases numbered 8, after V lost 6 bases and J lost 3 bases. This CDR3 has 15 residues. The CDR3 here is CASRVWLAGTDTQYF. The CDR3 nucleotides are TGTGCCAGCAGGGTTTGGCTAGCGGGTACAGATACGCAGTATTTT.

J is TRBJ1-3 and V is TRBV11-3, with D perhaps matching TRBD1 (6 bases). V gave up 3 bases and J gave up 0 bases, with 9 bases separating them. This CDR3 has 15 residues. Germline lookup yields CDR1 SGHNT and CDR2 YENEEA. The CDR3 loop reads CASSLGRGSGNTIYF. The CDR3 bases are TGTGCCAGCAGCTTGGGCAGGGGCTCTGGAAACACCATATATTTT.

This clone was seen a few times. The V gene is TRBV7-5, the J gene TRBJ2-1; the table names TRBD1, a call not compared with the DNA. TRBV7-5 is listed as a pseudogene. The CDR3 length is 15 residues. This chain's CDR3 is CASSLNPARVNEQFF. CDR3 bases: TGTGCCAGCAGCTTAAACCCCGCCAGGGTCAATGAGCAGTTCTTC.

The CDR3 coding sequence is TGCGCCAGCGACGAAAGCGGGATGAGCAATGAGCAGTTCTTC. Translation gives CASDESGMSNEQFF. The chain joins TRBV5-1 to TRBJ2-1; 7 bases match TRBD2. V was pared by 7 bases and J by 6 bases, with 10 bases of the junction left unmatched. The CDR3 has 14 amino acids. Germline lookup yields CDR1 SGHRS and CDR2 YFSETQ.

The chain recombines TRBV2 with TRBJ2-1, with 8 bases identical to TRBD2. This CDR3 is 14 amino acids long. CDR1 and CDR2 (germline): SNHLY, FYNNEI. The junction had 8 bases not matched to a gene; V was cut back by 5 bases and J by 8 bases. CDR3 region: CASSLLAGRDEQFF. Here the CDR3 DNA reads TGTGCCAGCAGTCTCTTAGCGGGACGGGATGAGCAGTTCTTC.

The chain carries TRBV25-1 and TRBJ1-5, with 8 positions matching TRBD1. J gave up 6 bases and V 5 bases, and 6 bases lay outside the gene matches. CDR3 length equals 14 residues. Germline CDR1 is MGHDK and CDR2 is SYGVNS. The CDR3 DNA is TGTGCCAGCAGTCCGCGACAGGGGTCTCAGCCCCAGCATTTT. Its translation is CASSPRQGSQPQHF.

The chain is built from TRBV6-8 and TRBJ2-1, with D perhaps assigned TRBD1 or TRBD2 (5 bases each). The germline gives CDR1 MNHGY, CDR2 SAAAGT. The CDR3 extends over 13 amino acids. The ends were cut back, 2 bases at V and 7 bases at J, with 9 bases in the middle. The DNA for the CDR3 is TGTGCCAGCAGTTACGGGGGTTGGAATGAGCAGTTCTTC. Translated, it gives CASSYGGWNEQFF.

The V gene is TRBV28, the J gene TRBJ2-3; TRBD2 matches at 10 bases. CDR3 length equals 17 residues. Germline lookup yields CDR1 MDHEN and CDR2 SYDVKM. The trim removed 1 base at V and 6 bases at J, leaving 10 bases unmatched. CDR3 sequence reads: CASSLLSPSGREDTQYF. For the CDR3, the DNA is TGTGCCAGCAGTTTATTGTCCCCTAGCGGGAGAGAGGATACGCAGTATTTT.

This sequence joins TRBV28 and TRBJ2-7, with D possibly being TRBD1 or TRBD2 (5 bases each). V gave up 8 bases and J gave up 4 bases, with 15 bases separating them. Germline CDR1 MDHEN, CDR2 SYDVKM. The CDR3 spans 13 residues. This CDR3 is CASSRDGYYEQYF. CDR3 DNA: TGTGCCAGCTCCCGGGACGGCTATTACGAGCAGTACTTC.

The sample holds a few counts of this clone. The chain recombines TRBV11-3 with TRBJ2-1, with 7 bases that match TRBD2. V shed 3 bases and J 2 bases; nucleotides not matched to a gene: 4. The CDR3 extends over 15 amino acids. Germline V lookup: CDR1 SGHNT, CDR2 YENEEA. CDR3 DNA sequence: TGTGCCAGCAGCTTGGGAGGGGACCCCTACAATGAGCAGTTCTTC. It is translated as CASSLGGDPYNEQFF. Drawing the rest from reference TRBV11-3 and TRBJ2-1, the complete variable domain is EAGVVQSPRYKIIEKKQPVAFWCNPISGHNTLYWYLQNLGQGPELLIRYENEEAVDDSQLPKDRFSAERLKGVDSTLKIQPAELGDSAVYLCASSLGGDPYNEQFFGPGTRLTVL.